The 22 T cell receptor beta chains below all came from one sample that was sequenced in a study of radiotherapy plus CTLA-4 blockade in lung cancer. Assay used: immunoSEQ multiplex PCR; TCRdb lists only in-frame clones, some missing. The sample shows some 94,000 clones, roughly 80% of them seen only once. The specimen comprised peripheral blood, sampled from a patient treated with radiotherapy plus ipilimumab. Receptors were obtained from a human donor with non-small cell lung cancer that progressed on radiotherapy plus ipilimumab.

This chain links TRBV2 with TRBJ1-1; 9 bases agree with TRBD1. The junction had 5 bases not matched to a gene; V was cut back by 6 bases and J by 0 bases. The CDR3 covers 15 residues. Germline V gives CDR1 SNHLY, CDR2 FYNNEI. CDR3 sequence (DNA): TGTGCCAGCAGAAGGGACAGGGCCATGAACACTGAAGCTTTCTTT. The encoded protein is CASRRDRAMNTEAFF.

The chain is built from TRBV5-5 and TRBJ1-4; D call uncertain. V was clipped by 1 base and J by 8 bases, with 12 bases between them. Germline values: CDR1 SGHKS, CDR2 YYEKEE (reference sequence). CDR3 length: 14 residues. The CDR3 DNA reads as TGTGCCAGCAGCTTGACCTCTTGGAGCGAAAAACTGTTTTTT. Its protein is CASSLTSWSEKLFF.

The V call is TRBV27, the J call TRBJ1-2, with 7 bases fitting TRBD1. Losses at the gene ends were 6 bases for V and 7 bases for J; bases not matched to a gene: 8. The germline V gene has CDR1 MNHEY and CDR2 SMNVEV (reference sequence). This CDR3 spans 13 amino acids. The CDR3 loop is CASRTIRGFGYTF. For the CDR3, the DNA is TGTGCCAGCAGAACTATCAGGGGGTTTGGCTACACCTTC.

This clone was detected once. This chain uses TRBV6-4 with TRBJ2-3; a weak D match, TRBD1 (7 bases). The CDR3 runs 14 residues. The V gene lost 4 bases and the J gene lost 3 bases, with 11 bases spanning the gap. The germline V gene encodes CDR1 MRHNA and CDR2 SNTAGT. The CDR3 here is CASSVSGGTDTQYF. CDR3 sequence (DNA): TGTGCCAGCAGTGTGTCAGGGGGGACAGATACGCAGTATTTT.

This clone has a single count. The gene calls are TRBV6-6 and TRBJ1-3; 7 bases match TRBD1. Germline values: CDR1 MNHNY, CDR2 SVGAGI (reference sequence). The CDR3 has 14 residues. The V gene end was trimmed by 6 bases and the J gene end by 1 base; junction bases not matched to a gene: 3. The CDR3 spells CASSKTGSGNTIYF. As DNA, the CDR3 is TGTGCCAGCAGCAAGACAGGGTCTGGAAACACCATATATTTT.

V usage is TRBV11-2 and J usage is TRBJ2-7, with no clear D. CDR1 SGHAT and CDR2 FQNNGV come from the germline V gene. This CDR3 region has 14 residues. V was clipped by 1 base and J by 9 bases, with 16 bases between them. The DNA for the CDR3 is TGTGCCAGCAGCTTAGGAAGAGATCTCTCTGTGCAGTACTTC. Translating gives CASSLGRDLSVQYF. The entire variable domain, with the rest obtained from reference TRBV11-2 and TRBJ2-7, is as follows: EAGVAQSPRYKIIEKRQSVAFWCNPISGHATLYWYQQILGQGPKLLIQFQNNGVVDDSQLPKDRFSAERLKGVDSTLKIQPAKLEDSAVYLCASSLGRDLSVQYFGPGTRLTVT.

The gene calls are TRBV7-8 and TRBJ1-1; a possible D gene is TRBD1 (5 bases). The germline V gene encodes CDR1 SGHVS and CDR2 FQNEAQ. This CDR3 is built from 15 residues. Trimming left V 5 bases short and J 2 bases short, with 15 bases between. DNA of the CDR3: TGTGCCAGCAGCCTCACAGGTTTTTTAAACACTGAAGCTTTCTTT. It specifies CASSLTGFLNTEAFF.

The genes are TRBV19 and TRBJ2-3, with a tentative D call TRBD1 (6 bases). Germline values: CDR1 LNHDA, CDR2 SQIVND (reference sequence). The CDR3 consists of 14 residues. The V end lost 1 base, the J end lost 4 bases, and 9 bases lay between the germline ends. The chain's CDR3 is CASSIGAGADTQYF. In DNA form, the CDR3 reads TGTGCCAGTAGTATAGGCGCAGGGGCAGATACGCAGTATTTT.

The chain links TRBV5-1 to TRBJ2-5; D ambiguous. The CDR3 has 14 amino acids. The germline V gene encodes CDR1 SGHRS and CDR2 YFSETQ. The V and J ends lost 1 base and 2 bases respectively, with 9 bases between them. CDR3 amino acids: CASSLRAAQETQYF. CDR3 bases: TGCGCCAGCAGCTTGCGGGCAGCGCAAGAGACCCAGTACTTC.

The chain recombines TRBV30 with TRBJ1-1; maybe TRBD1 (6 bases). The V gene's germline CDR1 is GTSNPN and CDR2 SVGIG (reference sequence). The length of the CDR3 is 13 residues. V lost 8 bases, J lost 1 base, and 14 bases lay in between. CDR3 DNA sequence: TGTGCCCGTTCCGGGACACAGAACACTGAAGCTTTCTTT. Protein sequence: CARSGTQNTEAFF.

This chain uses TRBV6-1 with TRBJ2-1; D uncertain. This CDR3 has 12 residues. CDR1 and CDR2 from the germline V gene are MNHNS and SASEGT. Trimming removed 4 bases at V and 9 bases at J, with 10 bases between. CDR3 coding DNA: TGTGCCAGCAGTGTCGTAGGAATTGAGCAGTTCTTC. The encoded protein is CASSVVGIEQFF.

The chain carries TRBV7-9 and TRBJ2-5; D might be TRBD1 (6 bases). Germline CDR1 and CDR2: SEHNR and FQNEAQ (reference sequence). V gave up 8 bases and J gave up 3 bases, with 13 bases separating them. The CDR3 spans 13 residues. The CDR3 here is CASLRGNEETQYF. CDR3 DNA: TGTGCCAGCCTCAGGGGTAACGAAGAGACCCAGTACTTC.

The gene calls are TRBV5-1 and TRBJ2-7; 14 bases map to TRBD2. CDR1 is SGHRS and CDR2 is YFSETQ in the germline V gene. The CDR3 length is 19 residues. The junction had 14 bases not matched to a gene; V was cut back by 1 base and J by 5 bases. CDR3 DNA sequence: TGCGCCAGCAGCTTGCTTATGGGGACTAGCGGGAGCGGCTATAACGAGCAGTACGTC. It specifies CASSLLMGTSGSGYNEQYV.

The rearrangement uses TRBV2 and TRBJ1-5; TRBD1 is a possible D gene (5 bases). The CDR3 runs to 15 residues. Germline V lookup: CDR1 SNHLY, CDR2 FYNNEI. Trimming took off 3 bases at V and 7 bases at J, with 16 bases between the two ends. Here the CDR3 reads CASSENIQGGQPQHF. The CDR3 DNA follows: TGTGCCAGCAGTGAGAATATTCAGGGTGGCCAGCCCCAGCATTTT.

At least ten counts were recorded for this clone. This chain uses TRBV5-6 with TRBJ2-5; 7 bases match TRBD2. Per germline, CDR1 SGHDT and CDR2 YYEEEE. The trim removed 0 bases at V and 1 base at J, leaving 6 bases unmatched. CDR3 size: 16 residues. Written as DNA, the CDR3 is TGTGCCAGCAGCTTGGGGGCGGGAGTTGCCCAAGAGACCCAGTACTTC. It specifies CASSLGAGVAQETQYF.

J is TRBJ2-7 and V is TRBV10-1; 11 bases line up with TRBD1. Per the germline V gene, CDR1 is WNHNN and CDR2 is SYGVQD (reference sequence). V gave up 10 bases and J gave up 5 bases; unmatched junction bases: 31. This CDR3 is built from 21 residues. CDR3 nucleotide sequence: TGCGCCATATTTAAGGATTCCCAGGACAGGGGGCGTCGGGGGGTTTCCCACGAGCAGTACGTC. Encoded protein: CAIFKDSQDRGRRGVSHEQYV.

The DNA of the CDR3 is TGTGCCAGCAGCAACCCGGGACCGAGCACAGATACGCAGTATTTT. This codes for CASSNPGPSTDTQYF. The chain has TRBV7-3 and TRBJ2-3, with D perhaps TRBD1 or TRBD2 (5 bases each). V was trimmed by 5 bases and J by 0 bases, leaving 12 bases between them. Germline assignment: CDR1 SGHTA and CDR2 FQGTGA. The CDR3 contains 15 residues. Full variable domain (missing parts from reference TRBV7-3 and TRBJ2-3): GAGVSQTPSNKVTEKGKYVELRCDPISGHTALYWYRQSLGQGPEFLIYFQGTGAADDSGLPNDRFFAVRPEGSVSTLKIQRTERGDSAVYLCASSNPGPSTDTQYFGPGTRLTVL.

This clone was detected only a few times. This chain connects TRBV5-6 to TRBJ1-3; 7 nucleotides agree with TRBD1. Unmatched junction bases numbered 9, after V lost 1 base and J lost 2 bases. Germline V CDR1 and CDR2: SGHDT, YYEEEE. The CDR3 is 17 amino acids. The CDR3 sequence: CASSLPSLQGTGNTIYF. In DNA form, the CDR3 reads TGTGCCAGCAGCTTGCCGAGCCTACAGGGGACTGGAAACACCATATATTTT.

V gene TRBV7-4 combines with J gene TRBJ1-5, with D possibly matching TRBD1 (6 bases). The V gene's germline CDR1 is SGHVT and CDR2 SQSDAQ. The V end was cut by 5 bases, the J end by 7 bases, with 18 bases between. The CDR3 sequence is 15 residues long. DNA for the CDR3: TGTGCCAGCAGCCCGGACAGTTTGCGAGAACAGCCCCAGCATTTT. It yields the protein CASSPDSLREQPQHF. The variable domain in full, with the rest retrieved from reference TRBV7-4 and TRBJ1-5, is GAGVSQSPRYKVAKRGRDVALRCDSISGHVTLYWYRQTLGQGSEVLTYSQSDAQRDKSGRPSGRFSAERPERSVSTLKIQRTEQGDSAVYLCASSPDSLREQPQHFGDGTRLSIL.

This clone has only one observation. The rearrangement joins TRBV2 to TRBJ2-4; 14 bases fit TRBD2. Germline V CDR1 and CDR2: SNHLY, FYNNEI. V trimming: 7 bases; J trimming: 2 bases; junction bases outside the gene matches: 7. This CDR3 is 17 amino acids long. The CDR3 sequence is CASKGLAGGVSKNIQYF. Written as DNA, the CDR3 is TGTGCCAGCAAAGGACTAGCGGGAGGTGTCTCCAAAAACATTCAGTACTTC.

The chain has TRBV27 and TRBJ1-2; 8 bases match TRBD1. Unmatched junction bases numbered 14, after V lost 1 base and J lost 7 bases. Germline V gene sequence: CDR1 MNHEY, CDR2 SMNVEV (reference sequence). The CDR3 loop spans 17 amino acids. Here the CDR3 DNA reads TGTGCCAGCAGTTTATATGAACGTTCTGACAGGGGCAGTGGCTACACCTTC. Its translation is CASSLYERSDRGSGYTF.

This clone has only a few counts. The CDR3 nucleotides read TGTGCCAGTAGTACAACGGGACAGCTAAATTCACCCCTCCACTTT. This sequence encodes CASSTTGQLNSPLHF. This chain connects TRBV19 to TRBJ1-6; 7 bases align to TRBD1. The length of the CDR3 is 15 residues. Trimming at V came to 4 bases and at J to 7 bases, leaving 7 bases not matched to a gene. Per germline, CDR1 LNHDA and CDR2 SQIVND (reference sequence).